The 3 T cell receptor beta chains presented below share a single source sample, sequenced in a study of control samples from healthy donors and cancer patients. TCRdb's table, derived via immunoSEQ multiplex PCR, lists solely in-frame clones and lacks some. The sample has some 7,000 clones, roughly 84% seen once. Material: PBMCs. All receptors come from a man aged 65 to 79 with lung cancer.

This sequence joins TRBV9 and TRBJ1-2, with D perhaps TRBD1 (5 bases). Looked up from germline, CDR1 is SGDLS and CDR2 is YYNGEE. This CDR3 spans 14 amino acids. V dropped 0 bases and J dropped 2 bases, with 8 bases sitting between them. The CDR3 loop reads CASSVGQGNYGYTF. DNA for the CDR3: TGTGCCAGCAGCGTAGGGCAGGGAAACTATGGCTACACCTTC.

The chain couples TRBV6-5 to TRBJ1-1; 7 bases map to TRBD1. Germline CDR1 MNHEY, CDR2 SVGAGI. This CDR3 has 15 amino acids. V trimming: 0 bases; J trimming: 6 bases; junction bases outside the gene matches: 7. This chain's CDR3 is CASSYSTGATAEAFF. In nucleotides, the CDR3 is TGTGCCAGCAGTTACTCTACAGGGGCTACCGCTGAAGCTTTCTTT.

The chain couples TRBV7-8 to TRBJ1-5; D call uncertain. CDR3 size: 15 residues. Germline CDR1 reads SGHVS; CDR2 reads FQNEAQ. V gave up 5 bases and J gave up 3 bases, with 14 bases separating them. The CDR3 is CASSPRWGNNQPQHF. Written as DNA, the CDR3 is TGTGCCAGCAGCCCCAGGTGGGGTAACAATCAGCCCCAGCATTTT.